These 10 T cell receptor beta chains originate from one sample sequenced in a study of blood T cell repertoires in COVID-19. Some clones are missing from TCRdb's copy, which holds only in-frame ones; the method was immunoSEQ multiplex PCR. The table lists over 150,000 clones, 80% to 90% of them singletons. Material for sequencing was peripheral blood. The receptors shown here come from a woman under 30 who had recovered from COVID-19.

The chain employs TRBV20-1 and TRBJ2-3; 9 nucleotides agree with TRBD2. CDR1 is DFQATT, CDR2 SNEGSKA, per germline (reference sequence). Losses at the gene ends were 3 bases for V and 6 bases for J; bases not matched to a gene: 10. This CDR3 has 15 residues. CDR3 bases: TGCAGTGCTAGTGGGACTAGCCGGTCTGGGGATACGCAGTATTTT. This encodes CSASGTSRSGDTQYF.

Concerning this clone: Other DNA sequences within the sample encode an identical CDR3. This chain uses TRBV4-3 with TRBJ1-2; 9 bases match TRBD1. Germline-derived CDR1 and CDR2 are LGHNA and YSLEER. CDR3 length: 13 residues. J was trimmed by 5 bases and V by 3 bases; bases with no gene match: 1. The CDR3 is CASSQDRGYGYTF. The DNA of the CDR3 is TGCGCCAGCAGCCAGGACAGGGGTTATGGCTACACCTTC.

The chain joins TRBV4-3 to TRBJ1-6; 7 nucleotides line up with TRBD1. The CDR3 spans 16 residues. Germline V gives CDR1 LGHNA, CDR2 YSLEER. After removal of 1 base from V and 6 bases from J, the junction contained 6 bases not matched to a gene. For the CDR3, the DNA is TGCGCCAGCAGCCAAGCCGGACAGGACATTAATTCACCCCTCCACTTT. Its translation is CASSQAGQDINSPLHF.

The genes are TRBV20-1 and TRBJ1-1; a possible D gene is TRBD1 (5 bases). V lost 4 bases and J lost 7, with 10 bases in between. This CDR3 has 11 residues. Germline loops: CDR1 DFQATT, CDR2 SNEGSKA (reference sequence). CDR3: CSAKRDFEAFF. The CDR3 DNA is TGCAGTGCTAAACGGGACTTTGAAGCTTTCTTT.

The chain is built from TRBV19 and TRBJ1-2; 9 bases are shared with TRBD1. The CDR3 has 13 residues. V lost 9 bases, J lost 6 bases, and 8 bases stayed unmatched. Germline CDR1 is LNHDA and CDR2 is SQIVND (reference sequence). In DNA form, the CDR3 reads TGTGCCAGCCACCGGGACAGGGAAGATGGCTACACCTTC. It specifies CASHRDREDGYTF.

The genes are TRBV7-3 and TRBJ1-1, with TRBD1 identical over 7 bases. The V and J ends lost 4 bases and 2 bases, in that order; junction bases with no gene match: 7. The CDR3 has 15 amino acids. Germline CDR1 SGHTA, CDR2 FQGTGA. The CDR3 region is CASSSRDSYNTEAFF. The CDR3 DNA reads TGTGCCAGCAGCTCCCGGGACAGCTACAACACTGAAGCTTTCTTT.

J is TRBJ2-5 and V is TRBV11-2; 7 bases match TRBD1. CDR1 is SGHAT and CDR2 is FQNNGV in the germline V gene. The CDR3 spans 16 residues. The V segment lost 9 bases and the J segment 5 bases; nucleotides outside the gene matches: 18. CDR3 DNA sequence: TGTGCCAGTACCCCGAGGGGGCTTACCCTATGGGAGACCCAGTACTTC. Amino acids: CASTPRGLTLWETQYF.

The V call is TRBV4-1, the J call TRBJ2-3; 8 nucleotides line up with TRBD2. V was pared by 1 base and J by 5 bases, with 11 bases of the junction left unmatched. CDR3 length equals 17 residues. The germline gives CDR1 MGHRA, CDR2 YSYEKL. The CDR3 nucleotides read TGCGCCAGCAGCCAAGGGCCTGCCGGGGGGGCTGTAGATACGCAGTATTTT. Protein: CASSQGPAGGAVDTQYF.

This rearrangement joins TRBV4-1 to TRBJ2-6; TRBD1 agrees at 9 bases. The germline V gene has CDR1 MGHRA and CDR2 YSYEKL. CDR3 size: 18 residues. J lost 0 bases, V lost 3 bases, and 6 bases had no gene match. CDR3 coding DNA: TGCGCCAGCAGCCAGCCAGACAGGGGGACCTCTGGGGCCAACGTCCTGACTTTC. It codes for CASSQPDRGTSGANVLTF.

The table lists this clone with a few counts. The chain joins TRBV10-3 to TRBJ2-6; D might be TRBD1 (5 bases). The germline V gene encodes CDR1 ENHRY and CDR2 SYGVKD. V lost 4 bases and J 7 bases, leaving 8 bases between the germline ends. This CDR3 has 13 residues. Here the CDR3 DNA reads TGTGCCATCAGTGGTGACAGTGCCAACGTCCTGACTTTC. It encodes CAISGDSANVLTF.